The 23 T cell receptor beta chains presented below share a single source sample, sequenced in a study of cytomegalovirus exposure and HLA in healthy donors. Amplification used 60 Vbeta primers and 13 Jbeta primers. Assay: immunoSEQ multiplex PCR; the TCRdb copy retains only in-frame clones and omits some. The data show tens of thousands of clones, with 10% seen just once and around 26% held by the top ten. Sequenced material: PBMCs. These receptors originate from a man aged 55 to 70 in good health and CMV-seropositive.

In this sample, this clone turned up a few times. The chain has TRBV19 and TRBJ2-7; 11 bases are a match to TRBD1. Unmatched junction bases numbered 3, after V lost 4 bases and J lost 4 bases. The CDR3 spans 14 residues. In germline, CDR1 is LNHDA, CDR2 SQIVND (reference sequence). In nucleotides, the CDR3 is TGTGCCAGTAGTAGGACAGGGGGCGAATACGAGCAGTACTTC. Translation: CASSRTGGEYEQYF.

This clone was detected a few times. V gene TRBV6-1 combines with J gene TRBJ2-7, with TRBD2 matching over 9 bases. CDR1 is MNHNS and CDR2 is SASEGT in the germline V gene. This CDR3 has 14 residues. After removal of 7 bases from V and 3 bases from J, the junction contained 7 bases not matched to a gene. The CDR3, as DNA: TGTGCCAGCATGTCTAGCGGGGCTTTCTACGAGCAGTACGTC. It yields the protein CASMSSGAFYEQYV.

The V and J genes are TRBV5-4 and TRBJ2-7; perhaps TRBD2 as D (5 bases). The CDR3 totals 13 residues. With 2 bases removed from V and 2 bases from J, the gap between germline ends came to 8 bases. Per the germline V gene, CDR1 is SGHNT and CDR2 is YYREEE (reference sequence). Here the CDR3 reads CASSLGRTYEQYF. CDR3 sequence (DNA): TGTGCCAGCAGCTTAGGGAGAACCTACGAGCAGTACTTC.

This clone came up a few times. This rearrangement joins TRBV28 to TRBJ1-5, with 7 bases matching TRBD1. With 2 bases clipped from V and 6 bases from J, the junction kept 7 bases outside the gene matches. CDR3 length: 15 amino acids. Looked up from germline, CDR1 is MDHEN and CDR2 is SYDVKM. The CDR3 loop reads CASSLGSPGGQPQHF. Written as DNA, the CDR3 is TGTGCCAGCAGTTTAGGTTCCCCAGGGGGTCAGCCCCAGCATTTT. Supplemented by reference TRBV28 and TRBJ1-5, the full variable domain reads DVKVTQSSRYLVKRTGEKVFLECVQDMDHENMFWYRQDPGLGLRLIYFSYDVKMKEKGDIPEGYSVSREKKERFSLILESASTNQTSMYLCASSLGSPGGQPQHFGDGTRLSIL.

Concerning this clone: The sample contains more than one DNA sequence encoding this CDR3. V and J are TRBV15 and TRBJ1-1; 8 bases match TRBD1. This CDR3 has 15 amino acids. CDR1 LNHNV and CDR2 YYDKDF come from the germline V gene (reference sequence). Trimming took 4 bases from V and 0 from J; bases not matched to a gene: 4. The CDR3 here is CATSKDRVLNTEAFF. As DNA, the CDR3 is TGTGCCACCAGCAAGGACAGGGTATTGAACACTGAAGCTTTCTTT. Using reference TRBV15 and TRBJ1-1 for the parts outside the CDR3, the full variable domain is DAMVIQNPRYQVTQFGKPVTLSCSQTLNHNVMYWYQQKSSQAPKLLFHYYDKDFNNEADTPDNFQSRRPNTSFCFLDIRSPGLGDTAMYLCATSKDRVLNTEAFFGQGTRLTVV.

The chain combines TRBV19 with TRBJ1-1, with D possibly matching TRBD1 (6 bases). CDR1 and CDR2 (germline): LNHDA, SQIVND (reference sequence). The CDR3 runs to 15 residues. V was clipped by 3 bases and J by 6 bases, with 17 bases between them. DNA for the CDR3: TGTGCCAGTAGTATCCACCGGGACATAGTACCTGAAGCTTTCTTT. It encodes CASSIHRDIVPEAFF.

The chain joins TRBV5-1 to TRBJ1-3, with 8 bases identical to TRBD1. The CDR3 length is 15 residues. J gave up 2 bases and V 2 bases, and 3 bases lay outside the gene matches. CDR1 is SGHRS and CDR2 is YFSETQ in the germline V gene. This chain's CDR3 is CASSLSGGAGNTIYF. Written as DNA, the CDR3 is TGCGCCAGCAGCTTATCAGGGGGCGCTGGAAACACCATATATTTT.

The chain joins TRBV19 to TRBJ1-3; D not resolved. Trimming took off 6 bases at V and 1 base at J, with 16 bases between the two ends. The CDR3 spans 16 residues. Per the germline V gene, CDR1 is LNHDA and CDR2 is SQIVND (reference sequence). The CDR3 coding sequence is TGTGCCAGTAGACCCGAGGGTGGGTCATCTGGAAACACCATATATTTT. Translated: CASRPEGGSSGNTIYF.

The CDR3 bases are TGTGCCAGCAGCTTGGATGACAGGGGAGGCAATTCACCCCTCCACTTT. Translation: CASSLDDRGGNSPLHF. J is TRBJ1-6 and V is TRBV7-6; 8 bases are shared with TRBD1. The germline gives CDR1 SGHVS, CDR2 FNYEAQ. This CDR3 contains 16 residues. The trim removed 3 bases at V and 7 bases at J, leaving 8 bases unmatched.

There are a few counts of this clone. The J gene is TRBJ1-3, the V gene TRBV7-2; 11 bases agree with TRBD1. V lost 2 bases, J lost 7 bases, and 7 bases stayed unmatched. From germline, CDR1 is SGHTA and CDR2 FQGNSA. There are 16 residues in the CDR3. CDR3 DNA: TGTGCCAGCAGCTTAAATACTGGGACAGGGGGGAACACCATATATTTT. Amino acid sequence: CASSLNTGTGGNTIYF.

Only a few counts were recorded for this clone. The J gene is TRBJ2-7, the V gene TRBV2; D unclear. The V gene lost 8 bases and the J gene lost 3 bases, with 11 bases spanning the gap. Germline V gene sequence: CDR1 SNHLY, CDR2 FYNNEI. The CDR3 is 12 residues long. Here the CDR3 reads CASLTGYYEQYF. In DNA, the CDR3 is TGTGCCAGCCTTACCGGGTACTACGAGCAGTACTTC.

The chain uses TRBV19 and TRBJ2-5, with 8 positions matching TRBD2. Germline V lookup: CDR1 LNHDA, CDR2 SQIVND (reference sequence). The CDR3 runs 16 residues. Unmatched junction bases numbered 7, after V lost 1 base and J lost 3 bases. CDR3 coding DNA: TGTGCCAGTAGTATAGGGTCCCAAGCGGGAGAAGAGACCCAGTACTTC. This sequence encodes CASSIGSQAGEETQYF.

In this sample, this clone turned up a few times. This chain joins TRBV29-1 and TRBJ1-2; maybe TRBD1 (5 bases). The CDR3 contains 12 residues. V dropped 7 bases and J dropped 3 bases, with 12 bases sitting between them. Germline assignment: CDR1 SQVTM and CDR2 ANQGSEA. The CDR3 region has the DNA TGCAGCGCTGTCGACAGATACTATGGCTACACCTTC. Protein product: CSAVDRYYGYTF.

This clone has just a few counts. V and J are TRBV28 and TRBJ1-5, with D unresolved. The germline V and J ends were trimmed by 10 bases and 1 base, with 11 bases remaining between them. The CDR3 length is 13 residues. The germline V gene encodes CDR1 MDHEN and CDR2 SYDVKM. Written as DNA, the CDR3 is TGTGCCACCCTCCCGCAGAGCAATCAGCCCCAGCATTTT. This gives the protein CATLPQSNQPQHF.

The chain is built from TRBV19 and TRBJ2-2, with D possibly TRBD1 on 5 matching bases. The ends were cut back, 7 bases at V and 2 bases at J, with 14 bases in the middle. This CDR3 is 15 amino acids long. The germline CDR1 and CDR2 sequences are LNHDA and SQIVND (reference sequence). The CDR3 region has the DNA TGTGCCAGTATCCAACAGGCAGTCAACACCGGGGAGCTGTTTTTT. This gives the protein CASIQQAVNTGELFF.

This sequence joins TRBV7-2 and TRBJ2-7; D is perhaps TRBD2 (5 bases). Germline CDR1 SGHTA, CDR2 FQGNSA. The CDR3 spans 16 residues. Trimming removed 1 base from V and 1 base from J, with 14 bases in between. The CDR3 sequence: CASSLGGRWESYEQYF. The CDR3 DNA is TGTGCCAGCAGCTTAGGTGGCAGGTGGGAGTCCTACGAGCAGTACTTC.

Only a few counts were recorded for this clone. The rearrangement links TRBV2 to TRBJ1-6; D unclear. This CDR3 spans 15 amino acids. Germline values: CDR1 SNHLY, CDR2 FYNNEI. Trimming pared 1 base from V and 10 bases from J, leaving 14 bases between. CDR3 amino acids: CASSEGPRSGSPLHF. The CDR3 DNA reads as TGTGCCAGCAGTGAAGGTCCCAGGTCCGGCTCACCCCTCCACTTT.

This clone was recorded a few times. An end of the junction differs from the germline gene, which may be a read error. V usage is TRBV6-5 and J usage is TRBJ2-5; D is unresolved. The germline V gene has CDR1 MNHEY and CDR2 SVGAGI. CDR3 length: 16 amino acids. The CDR3: CTSSYFPQSPQETQYF. The CDR3 nucleotides read TGTACCAGCAGTTACTTCCCACAGAGCCCCCAAGAGACCCAGTACTTC.

The chain recombines TRBV5-8 with TRBJ2-7; D is undetermined. Germline CDR1 SGHTS, CDR2 YDEGEE. This CDR3 is 16 amino acids long. The ends were cut back, 2 bases at V and 0 bases at J, with 15 bases in the middle. The CDR3 DNA follows: TGTGCCAGCAGCTTAGTTGGCGACATAAGCTCCTACGAGCAGTACGTC. Translated, it gives CASSLVGDISSYEQYV.

This clone was observed a few times. The V gene is TRBV5-1, the J gene TRBJ2-1; the D gene is possibly TRBD2 (6 bases). V lost 0 bases and J lost 6, with 16 bases in between. The CDR3 sequence is 16 residues long. Germline V gives CDR1 SGHRS, CDR2 YFSETQ. CDR3 bases: TGCGCCAGCAGCTTGGGGGGCGGCGGGATAGTCAATGAGCAGTTCTTC. It translates to CASSLGGGGIVNEQFF.

V is TRBV10-3 and J is TRBJ2-1; TRBD2 matches 13 bases. This CDR3 comprises 17 residues. CDR1 and CDR2 (germline): ENHRY, SYGVKD. J lost 9 bases, V lost 5 bases, and 13 bases had no gene match. For the CDR3, the DNA is TGTGCCATCAGTCAGACTAGCGGGGGGTTATCGGTGTTTGAGCAGTTCTTC. Translated: CAISQTSGGLSVFEQFF.

This clone occurred a few times. The rearrangement uses TRBV2 and TRBJ2-7; 9 bases match TRBD1. The CDR3 has 14 amino acids. CDR1 and CDR2 from the germline V gene are SNHLY and FYNNEI. V gave up 6 bases and J gave up 3 bases; unmatched junction bases: 6. CDR3 nucleotide sequence: TGTGCCAGCAGACCGGGACAGGGTTTCTACGAGCAGTACTTC. Translation: CASRPGQGFYEQYF. The variable domain in full, with the rest retrieved from reference TRBV2 and TRBJ2-7, is EPEVTQTPSHQVTQMGQEVILRCVPISNHLYFYWYRQILGQKVEFLVSFYNNEISEKSEIFDDQFSVERPDGSNFTLKIRSTKLEDSAMYFCASRPGQGFYEQYFGPGTRLTVT.

This clone was seen only a few times. The chain recombines TRBV7-2 with TRBJ1-2, with D perhaps TRBD1 (5 bases). CDR1 is SGHTA, CDR2 FQGNSA, per germline. Trimming removed 5 bases at V and 7 bases at J, with 17 bases between. CDR3 size: 14 residues. The CDR3 sequence is CASSGAGGGSGYTF. The CDR3 DNA follows: TGTGCCAGCAGCGGGGCGGGGGGAGGCAGTGGCTACACCTTC.